This T cell receptor (beta chain) originates from a study of T cell changes during pregnancy in multiple sclerosis. This clone was observed once. Only in-frame clones appear in the TCRdb table, and some are missing; sequencing was by immunoSEQ multiplex PCR. The sample shows tens of thousands of clones, approximately 94% of them seen only once. CDR3 length: 16 amino acids. Germline V gene lookup returns CDR1 LNHDA and CDR2 SQIVND (reference sequence). Sequencing used CD4+ T cells from peripheral blood mononuclear cells, obtained before pregnancy. The TCR sequence derives from a female donor with multiple sclerosis, enrolled in a pregnancy study. This sequence joins TRBV19 and TRBJ2-1; 9 bases fit TRBD2. CDR3: CATKPLGLAGNNEQFF. CDR3 nucleotide sequence: TGTGCTACAAAGCCCCTGGGGCTAGCGGGGAACAATGAGCAGTTCTTC.